The 25 T cell receptor beta chains below come from one sample, sequenced in a study of shared T cell receptors in the human thymus. The protocol was immunoSEQ multiplex PCR, while the TCRdb copy is restricted to in-frame clones and leaves out a portion. The sample lists 640,000 or so clones; 87% were seen once. This same sample was also part of a study on human thymus T cells.

Input material: thymocytes. The receptors derive from a boy younger than two with a congenital heart defect.

J is TRBJ1-2 and V is TRBV2; 7 bases align to TRBD1. The CDR3 contains 15 residues. Germline V CDR1 and CDR2: SNHLY, FYNNEI. After removal of 3 bases from V and 7 bases from J, the junction contained 11 bases not matched to a gene. The DNA of the CDR3 is TGTGCCAGCAGTGATGCTCGGGACAGACTGTCTGGCTACACCTTC. Its translation is CASSDARDRLSGYTF.

V usage is TRBV7-6 and J usage is TRBJ2-6, with a possible D match to TRBD1 (6 bases). Germline values: CDR1 SGHVS, CDR2 FNYEAQ. V lost 5 bases and J 0 bases, leaving 17 bases between the germline ends. The CDR3 has 18 residues. Here the CDR3 DNA reads TGTGCCAGCAGCCCCGGTATTGTGGGACACTCTGGGGCCAACGTCCTGACTTTC. Translation gives CASSPGIVGHSGANVLTF.

The V gene is TRBV27, the J gene TRBJ1-1; D uncertain. This CDR3 spans 13 amino acids. V dropped 3 bases and J dropped 1 base, with 6 bases sitting between them. The germline V gene has CDR1 MNHEY and CDR2 SMNVEV (reference sequence). The chain's CDR3 is CASSFDWNTEAFF. In DNA, the CDR3 is TGTGCCAGCAGTTTCGACTGGAACACTGAAGCTTTCTTT.

This chain links TRBV21-1 with TRBJ1-1; no check of the table's D call, TRBD1, against the DNA was made. TRBV21-1 is recorded as a pseudogene. This CDR3 has 14 amino acids. CDR3 in DNA: TGTGCCAGCAGCAAAGATGGGACAGAAGTTGAAGCTTTCTTT. Residues: CASSKDGTEVEAFF.

This chain links TRBV27 with TRBJ1-5; D possibly corresponds to TRBD1 (5 bases). This CDR3 contains 14 residues. Trimming stripped 6 bases from V and 11 bases from J, with 20 bases between. The germline V gene has CDR1 MNHEY and CDR2 SMNVEV (reference sequence). In DNA, the CDR3 is TGTGCCAGCAGCCCGAGGCAGGGTCCTTTGTCCCAGCATTTT. Protein: CASSPRQGPLSQHF.

The J gene is TRBJ1-3, the V gene TRBV4-3, with D unresolved. From germline, CDR1 is LGHNA and CDR2 YSLEER. The CDR3 loop spans 16 amino acids. V gave up 0 bases and J gave up 5 bases, with 14 bases separating them. The CDR3 region is CASSQEIAAGRNTIYF. CDR3 bases: TGCGCCAGCAGCCAAGAGATAGCGGCCGGGAGAAACACCATATATTTT.

This chain uses TRBV19 with TRBJ2-5; 8 bases are shared with TRBD1. V trimming: 4 bases; J trimming: 4 bases; junction bases outside the gene matches: 8. This CDR3 spans 15 amino acids. Germline V gene data show CDR1 as LNHDA and CDR2 as SQIVND (reference sequence). As DNA, the CDR3 is TGTGCCAGTAGTACCGGACAGGGTGTCACAGAGACCCAGTACTTC. Protein sequence: CASSTGQGVTETQYF.

The chain carries TRBV28 and TRBJ2-5, with D perhaps TRBD1 (5 bases). The V end was cut by 2 bases, the J end by 5 bases, with 12 bases between. The CDR3 consists of 14 residues. CDR1 is MDHEN and CDR2 is SYDVKM in the germline V gene. CDR3 coding DNA: TGTGCCAGCAGTTTAAATGCAGGGAAGGAGACCCAGTACTTC. Its protein is CASSLNAGKETQYF.

This chain links TRBV7-9 with TRBJ2-3; maybe TRBD2 (6 bases). CDR1 and CDR2 (germline): SEHNR, FQNEAQ (reference sequence). The CDR3 sequence is 13 residues long. The V end lost 2 bases, the J end lost 4 bases, and 7 bases lay between the germline ends. The CDR3 is CASSLPSADTQYF. The CDR3 coding sequence is TGTGCCAGCAGCTTACCTAGCGCAGATACGCAGTATTTT.

The J gene is TRBJ2-3, the V gene TRBV7-2, with 12 bases aligning to TRBD2. In germline, CDR1 is SGHTA, CDR2 FQGNSA. There are 17 residues in the CDR3. Germline trimming cut 7 bases from V and 0 bases from J; bases unmatched to any gene: 8. The CDR3 loop is CASIIKGTSGSTDTQYF. The CDR3 nucleotides are TGTGCCAGCATCATAAAAGGGACTAGCGGGAGCACAGATACGCAGTATTTT.

In this sample, this clone turned up a few times. The chain recombines TRBV5-4 with TRBJ1-3; 8 positions agree with TRBD1. V was clipped by 4 bases and J by 4 bases; unmatched bases: 13. The CDR3 runs 17 residues. Germline V gene sequence: CDR1 SGHNT, CDR2 YYREEE (reference sequence). The CDR3 sequence: CASSLTSSRDRGNTIYF. In DNA, the CDR3 is TGTGCCAGCAGCCTGACCTCCTCCCGGGACAGGGGAAACACCATATATTTT.

The chain combines TRBV4-3 with TRBJ2-7, with TRBD2 as a possible D gene (5 bases). V was clipped by 0 bases and J by 2 bases, with 8 bases between them. Germline CDR1 and CDR2: LGHNA and YSLEER. The CDR3 is 14 amino acids. The CDR3 loop is CASSQERGTYEQYF. The CDR3 DNA follows: TGCGCCAGCAGCCAAGAAAGAGGGACCTACGAGCAGTACTTC.

This chain uses TRBV30 with TRBJ1-2; D is undetermined. The germline CDR1 and CDR2 sequences are GTSNPN and SVGIG (reference sequence). Trimming removed 8 bases from V and 0 bases from J, with 7 bases in between. The CDR3 is made up of 11 amino acids. The CDR3 protein is CAQLANYGYTF. CDR3 bases: TGTGCCCAACTCGCTAACTATGGCTACACCTTC.

The chain recombines TRBV19 with TRBJ1-5; D gene uncertain. The V gene lost 6 bases and the J gene lost 5 bases, with 14 bases spanning the gap. The CDR3 covers 14 residues. From germline, CDR1 is LNHDA and CDR2 SQIVND (reference sequence). Here the CDR3 DNA reads TGTGCCAGTAGGGGAAAGGGCGGGGATCAGCCCCAGCATTTT. Encoded protein: CASRGKGGDQPQHF.

V and J are TRBV2 and TRBJ1-2, with no clear D. The CDR3 is 14 residues long. Trimming pared 8 bases from V and 1 base from J, leaving 14 bases between. In germline, CDR1 is SNHLY, CDR2 FYNNEI. CDR3: CASSSSSFNYGYTF. DNA for the CDR3: TGTGCCAGCTCGTCCTCCTCCTTTAACTATGGCTACACCTTC.

This clone was seen just once. The rearrangement joins TRBV6-5 to TRBJ1-5; D possibly corresponds to TRBD1 (6 bases). The V end lost 10 bases, the J end lost 0 bases, and 16 bases lay between the germline ends. The CDR3 is 15 residues long. The V gene's germline CDR1 is MNHEY and CDR2 SVGAGI. CDR3 nucleotide sequence: TGTGCCACCCGGGGGGACACCTATAGCAATCAGCCCCAGCATTTT. As protein: CATRGDTYSNQPQHF.

The J gene is TRBJ2-3, the V gene TRBV25-1, with 12 bases lining up with TRBD2. There are 17 residues in the CDR3. Germline-derived CDR1 and CDR2 are MGHDK and SYGVNS. V shed 3 bases, J shed 2 bases, and the junction held 6 bases outside the gene matches. In DNA, the CDR3 is TGTGCCAGCAGTGACGCTCTAGCGGGGGGGCACACAGATACGCAGTATTTT. This sequence encodes CASSDALAGGHTDTQYF.

The chain has TRBV28 and TRBJ2-5; 11 bases are shared with TRBD2. The CDR3 runs 18 residues. The trim removed 4 bases at V and 0 bases at J, leaving 10 bases unmatched. CDR1 and CDR2 (germline): MDHEN, SYDVKM. The CDR3: CASSWAPGLAGHQETQYF. The CDR3 DNA reads TGTGCCAGCAGTTGGGCCCCTGGACTAGCGGGCCACCAAGAGACCCAGTACTTC.

This clone is a singleton in its sample. The chain employs TRBV29-1 and TRBJ1-4; the match to TRBD1 covers 7 bases. Germline V gene sequence: CDR1 SQVTM, CDR2 ANQGSEA. The CDR3 is 13 amino acids. The V and J ends lost 0 bases and 6 bases, in that order; junction bases with no gene match: 1. The CDR3 here is CSVEDQGDEKLFF. The CDR3 region has the DNA TGCAGCGTTGAAGATCAGGGGGATGAAAAACTGTTTTTT.

In DNA form, the CDR3 reads TGTGCCAGCAGTTCGCTGACAGACCAGGACACTGAAGCTTTCTTT. It translates to CASSSLTDQDTEAFF. This chain uses TRBV6-5 with TRBJ1-1; weak D call: TRBD1 (5 bases). The V gene lost 4 bases and the J gene lost 3 bases, with 15 bases spanning the gap. The CDR3 is 15 residues long. CDR1 MNHEY and CDR2 SVGAGI come from the germline V gene.

The chain is built from TRBV6-4 and TRBJ1-6, with unresolved D. Germline values: CDR1 MRHNA, CDR2 SNTAGT. V was shortened by 5 bases and J by 3 bases, with 20 bases between the two germline ends. This CDR3 is built from 18 residues. As DNA, the CDR3 is TGTGCCAGCAGTTCTCGCTTGGGCCCTGACTACTATAATTCACCCCTCCACTTT. Protein sequence: CASSSRLGPDYYNSPLHF.

The chain links TRBV4-3 to TRBJ1-1; D possibly corresponds to TRBD1 (5 bases). Trimming pared 0 bases from V and 11 bases from J, leaving 22 bases between. The CDR3 is made up of 16 amino acids. CDR1 and CDR2 from the germline V gene are LGHNA and YSLEER. CDR3 protein: CASSQEFNPQGGGAFF. The CDR3 bases are TGCGCCAGCAGCCAAGAGTTTAACCCCCAGGGCGGGGGGGCTTTCTTT.

The J gene is TRBJ2-7, the V gene TRBV28, with 10 bases matching TRBD2. Germline assignment: CDR1 MDHEN and CDR2 SYDVKM. The V and J ends lost 6 bases and 4 bases, in that order; junction bases with no gene match: 24. The CDR3 is 20 amino acids. The CDR3 DNA is TGTGCCAGCAGCTCAGCGCTAACCTTAGGTCGGGGGACTAGCGTATACGAGCAGTACTTC. As protein: CASSSALTLGRGTSVYEQYF. Full variable domain (remainder filled in from reference TRBV28 and TRBJ2-7): DVKVTQSSRYLVKRTGEKVFLECVQDMDHENMFWYRQDPGLGLRLIYFSYDVKMKEKGDIPEGYSVSREKKERFSLILESASTNQTSMYLCASSSALTLGRGTSVYEQYFGPGTRLTVT.

This chain uses TRBV4-1 with TRBJ2-3; D perhaps matches TRBD2 (6 bases). In germline, CDR1 is MGHRA, CDR2 YSYEKL. This CDR3 is built from 15 residues. V shed 1 base and J shed 4 bases, with 12 bases lying between them. The DNA of the CDR3 is TGCGCCAGCAGCCAAGTCAGACTAGGTGCAGATACGCAGTATTTT. Translated, it gives CASSQVRLGADTQYF.

The chain employs TRBV6-1 and TRBJ2-7; D is perhaps TRBD1 (5 bases). Between the trimmed V and J ends, which lost 3 bases and 4 bases, there was a span of 16 bases. The CDR3 extends over 15 amino acids. Germline lookup yields CDR1 MNHNS and CDR2 SASEGT. The CDR3 DNA is TGTGCCAGCAGTGATCCACGAGACAGAAGGTACGAGCAGTACTTC. This encodes CASSDPRDRRYEQYF.